Below, 6 T cell receptor beta chains from the same sample are listed, as sequenced in a study of persistence of HIV-infected CD4 T cells. The libraries were made with immunoSEQ version 4 in survey mode. Here immunoSEQ multiplex PCR was the method, and the copy in TCRdb shows in-frame clones only, minus some. The sample lists 40,000 to 50,000 clones; under 85% were seen once. Cells were stimulated with CMV-infected fibroblast lysates at 8 to 10 ug/mL. Memory cells lacking CD40L and CD69 with high CD45RO were sorted. Their specific antigens are unknown. This specimen consisted of CD4+ T cells sorted from PBMCs after roughly 19-hour stimulation, obtained from a patient who received antiretroviral therapy. These receptors were obtained from an adult man with HIV who was CMV-seropositive.

This chain joins TRBV10-2 and TRBJ1-5; tentatively, D is TRBD1 (6 bases). The germline CDR1 and CDR2 sequences are WSHSY and SAAADI. CDR3 length equals 14 residues. The germline V and J ends were trimmed by 6 bases and 2 bases, with 11 bases remaining between them. The CDR3 here is CASREQGGNQPQHF. The CDR3 DNA is TGCGCCAGCAGGGAACAGGGTGGCAATCAGCCCCAGCATTTT.

The V gene is TRBV5-1, the J gene TRBJ2-7; the D gene could be TRBD1 or TRBD2 (7 bases each). V was shortened by 4 bases and J by 0 bases, with 26 bases between the two germline ends. CDR1 and CDR2 from the germline V gene are SGHRS and YFSETQ. The CDR3 sequence is 19 residues long. The CDR3 loop reads CASSIAERGQPKSSYEQYF. CDR3 nucleotides: TGCGCCAGCAGCATTGCCGAGCGGGGACAGCCGAAGAGCTCCTACGAGCAGTACTTC.

The V call is TRBV19, the J call TRBJ1-3; D is undetermined. The CDR3 extends over 12 amino acids. The germline CDR1 and CDR2 sequences are LNHDA and SQIVND (reference sequence). The germline V and J ends were trimmed by 3 bases and 3 bases, with 3 bases remaining between them. CDR3: CASSMGGNTIYF. The CDR3 DNA reads TGTGCCAGTAGTATGGGTGGAAACACCATATATTTT.

Here the CDR3 DNA reads TGTGCCAGCAGTACCGACAGCCTCTATGGCTACACCTTC. This codes for CASSTDSLYGYTF. The chain uses TRBV27 and TRBJ1-2; D might be TRBD1 (5 bases). The CDR3 totals 13 residues. The germline V gene has CDR1 MNHEY and CDR2 SMNVEV (reference sequence). Trimming removed 5 bases at V and 4 bases at J, with 11 bases between.

The chain couples TRBV6-5 to TRBJ2-7; tentative D call: TRBD1 (6 bases). The CDR3 is 15 amino acids. CDR1 MNHEY and CDR2 SVGAGI come from the germline V gene. Trimming left V 6 bases short and J 2 bases short, with 17 bases between. Written as DNA, the CDR3 is TGTGCCAGCAGGAAGATGGTGACAGGCACCTACGAGCAGTACTTC. Encoded protein: CASRKMVTGTYEQYF.

CDR3 DNA sequence: TGTGCCAGCAGTTACCGGACCCCCAGCAATCAGCCCCAGCATTTT. Its translation: CASSYRTPSNQPQHF. The chain combines TRBV6-5 with TRBJ1-5; D call uncertain. Trimming shortened V by 2 bases and J by 1 base, and 9 bases separated the two germline ends. This CDR3 contains 15 residues. Germline V gene lookup returns CDR1 MNHEY and CDR2 SVGAGI.